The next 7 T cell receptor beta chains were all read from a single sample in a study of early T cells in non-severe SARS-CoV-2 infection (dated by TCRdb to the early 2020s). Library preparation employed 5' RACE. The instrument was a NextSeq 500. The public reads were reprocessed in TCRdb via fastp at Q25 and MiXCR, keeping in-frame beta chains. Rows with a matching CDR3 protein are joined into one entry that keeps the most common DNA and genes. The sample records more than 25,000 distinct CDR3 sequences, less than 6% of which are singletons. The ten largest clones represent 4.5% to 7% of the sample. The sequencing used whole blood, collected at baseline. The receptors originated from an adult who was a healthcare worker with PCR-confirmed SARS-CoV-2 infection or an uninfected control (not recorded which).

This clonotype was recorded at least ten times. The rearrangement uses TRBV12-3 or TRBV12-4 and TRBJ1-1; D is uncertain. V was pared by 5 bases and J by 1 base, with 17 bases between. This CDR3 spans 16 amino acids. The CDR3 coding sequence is TGTGCCAGCAGTGAAACCGGACTGATTAAGAACACTGAAGCTTTCTTT. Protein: CASSETGLIKNTEAFF.

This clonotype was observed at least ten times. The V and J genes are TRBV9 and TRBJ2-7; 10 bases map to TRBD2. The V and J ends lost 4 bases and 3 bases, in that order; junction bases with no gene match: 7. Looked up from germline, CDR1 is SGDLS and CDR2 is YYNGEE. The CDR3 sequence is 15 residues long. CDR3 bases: TGTGCCAGCAGCCCCCGGACTAGCGGAAACTACGAGCAGTACTTC. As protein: CASSPRTSGNYEQYF. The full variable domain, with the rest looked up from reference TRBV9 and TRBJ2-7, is DSGVTQTPKHLITATGQRVTLRCSPRSGDLSVYWYQQSLDQGLQFLIQYYNGEERAKGNILERFSAQQFPDLHSELNLSSLELGDSALYFCASSPRTSGNYEQYFGPGTRLTVT.

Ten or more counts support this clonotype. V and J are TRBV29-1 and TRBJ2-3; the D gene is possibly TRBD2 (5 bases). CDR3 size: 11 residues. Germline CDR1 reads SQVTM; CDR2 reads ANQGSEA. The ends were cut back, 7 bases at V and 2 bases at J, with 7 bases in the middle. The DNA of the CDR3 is TGCAGCGCAGCGGTCACAGATACGCAGTATTTT. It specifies CSAAVTDTQYF.

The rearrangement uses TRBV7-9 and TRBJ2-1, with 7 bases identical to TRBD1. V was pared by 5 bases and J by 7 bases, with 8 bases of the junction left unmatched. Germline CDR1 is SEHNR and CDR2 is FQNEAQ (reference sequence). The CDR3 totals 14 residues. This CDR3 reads CASSPSPGGNEQFF. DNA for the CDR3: TGTGCCAGCAGCCCCTCCCCAGGGGGAAATGAGCAGTTCTTC.

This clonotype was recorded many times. The CDR3 DNA sequence: TGTGCCAGCTCACCCAACTACAACCAAGAGACCCAGTACTTC. It yields the protein CASSPNYNQETQYF. The chain combines TRBV18 with TRBJ2-5, with unresolved D. The CDR3 is 14 residues long. CDR1 and CDR2 from the germline V gene are KGHSH and LQKENI. Trimming cost V 3 bases and J 0 bases, with 8 bases left between them.

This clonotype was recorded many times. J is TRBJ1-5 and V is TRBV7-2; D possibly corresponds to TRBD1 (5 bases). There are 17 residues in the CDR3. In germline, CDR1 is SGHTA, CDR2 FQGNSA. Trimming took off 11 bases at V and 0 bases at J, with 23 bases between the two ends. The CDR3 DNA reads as TGTGCCTGCGGGAACGGCAGGGAACCGTATAGCAATCAGCCCCAGCATTTT. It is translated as CACGNGREPYSNQPQHF. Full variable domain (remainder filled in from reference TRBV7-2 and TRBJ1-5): GAGVSQSPSNKVTEKGKDVELRCDPISGHTALYWYRQSLGQGLEFLIYFQGNSAPDKSGLPSDRFSAERTGGSVSTLTIQRTQQEDSAVYLCACGNGREPYSNQPQHFGDGTRLSIL.

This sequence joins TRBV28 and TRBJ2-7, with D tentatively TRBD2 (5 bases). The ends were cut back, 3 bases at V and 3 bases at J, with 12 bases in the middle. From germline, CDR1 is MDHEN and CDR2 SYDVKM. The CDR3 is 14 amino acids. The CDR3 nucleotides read TGTGCCAGCAGTTTTCGGGGAGAGAACTACGAGCAGTACTTC. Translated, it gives CASSFRGENYEQYF.